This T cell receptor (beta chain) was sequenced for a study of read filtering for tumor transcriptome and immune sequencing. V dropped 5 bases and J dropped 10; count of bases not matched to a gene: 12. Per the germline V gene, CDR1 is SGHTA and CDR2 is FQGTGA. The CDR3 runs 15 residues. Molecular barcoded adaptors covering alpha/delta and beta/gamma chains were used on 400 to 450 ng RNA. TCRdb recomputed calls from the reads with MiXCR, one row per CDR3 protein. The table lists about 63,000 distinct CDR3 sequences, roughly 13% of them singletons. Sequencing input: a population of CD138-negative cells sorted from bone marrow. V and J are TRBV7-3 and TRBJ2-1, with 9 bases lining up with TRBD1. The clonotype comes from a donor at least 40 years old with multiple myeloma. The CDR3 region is CASSPQGQGYSEQFF. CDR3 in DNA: TGTGCCAGCAGCCCTCAGGGACAGGGATATTCCGAGCAGTTCTTC. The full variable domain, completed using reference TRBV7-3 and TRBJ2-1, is GAGVSQTPSNKVTEKGKYVELRCDPISGHTALYWYRQSLGQGPEFLIYFQGTGAADDSGLPNDRFFAVRPEGSVSTLKIQRTERGDSAVYLCASSPQGQGYSEQFFGPGTRLTVL.